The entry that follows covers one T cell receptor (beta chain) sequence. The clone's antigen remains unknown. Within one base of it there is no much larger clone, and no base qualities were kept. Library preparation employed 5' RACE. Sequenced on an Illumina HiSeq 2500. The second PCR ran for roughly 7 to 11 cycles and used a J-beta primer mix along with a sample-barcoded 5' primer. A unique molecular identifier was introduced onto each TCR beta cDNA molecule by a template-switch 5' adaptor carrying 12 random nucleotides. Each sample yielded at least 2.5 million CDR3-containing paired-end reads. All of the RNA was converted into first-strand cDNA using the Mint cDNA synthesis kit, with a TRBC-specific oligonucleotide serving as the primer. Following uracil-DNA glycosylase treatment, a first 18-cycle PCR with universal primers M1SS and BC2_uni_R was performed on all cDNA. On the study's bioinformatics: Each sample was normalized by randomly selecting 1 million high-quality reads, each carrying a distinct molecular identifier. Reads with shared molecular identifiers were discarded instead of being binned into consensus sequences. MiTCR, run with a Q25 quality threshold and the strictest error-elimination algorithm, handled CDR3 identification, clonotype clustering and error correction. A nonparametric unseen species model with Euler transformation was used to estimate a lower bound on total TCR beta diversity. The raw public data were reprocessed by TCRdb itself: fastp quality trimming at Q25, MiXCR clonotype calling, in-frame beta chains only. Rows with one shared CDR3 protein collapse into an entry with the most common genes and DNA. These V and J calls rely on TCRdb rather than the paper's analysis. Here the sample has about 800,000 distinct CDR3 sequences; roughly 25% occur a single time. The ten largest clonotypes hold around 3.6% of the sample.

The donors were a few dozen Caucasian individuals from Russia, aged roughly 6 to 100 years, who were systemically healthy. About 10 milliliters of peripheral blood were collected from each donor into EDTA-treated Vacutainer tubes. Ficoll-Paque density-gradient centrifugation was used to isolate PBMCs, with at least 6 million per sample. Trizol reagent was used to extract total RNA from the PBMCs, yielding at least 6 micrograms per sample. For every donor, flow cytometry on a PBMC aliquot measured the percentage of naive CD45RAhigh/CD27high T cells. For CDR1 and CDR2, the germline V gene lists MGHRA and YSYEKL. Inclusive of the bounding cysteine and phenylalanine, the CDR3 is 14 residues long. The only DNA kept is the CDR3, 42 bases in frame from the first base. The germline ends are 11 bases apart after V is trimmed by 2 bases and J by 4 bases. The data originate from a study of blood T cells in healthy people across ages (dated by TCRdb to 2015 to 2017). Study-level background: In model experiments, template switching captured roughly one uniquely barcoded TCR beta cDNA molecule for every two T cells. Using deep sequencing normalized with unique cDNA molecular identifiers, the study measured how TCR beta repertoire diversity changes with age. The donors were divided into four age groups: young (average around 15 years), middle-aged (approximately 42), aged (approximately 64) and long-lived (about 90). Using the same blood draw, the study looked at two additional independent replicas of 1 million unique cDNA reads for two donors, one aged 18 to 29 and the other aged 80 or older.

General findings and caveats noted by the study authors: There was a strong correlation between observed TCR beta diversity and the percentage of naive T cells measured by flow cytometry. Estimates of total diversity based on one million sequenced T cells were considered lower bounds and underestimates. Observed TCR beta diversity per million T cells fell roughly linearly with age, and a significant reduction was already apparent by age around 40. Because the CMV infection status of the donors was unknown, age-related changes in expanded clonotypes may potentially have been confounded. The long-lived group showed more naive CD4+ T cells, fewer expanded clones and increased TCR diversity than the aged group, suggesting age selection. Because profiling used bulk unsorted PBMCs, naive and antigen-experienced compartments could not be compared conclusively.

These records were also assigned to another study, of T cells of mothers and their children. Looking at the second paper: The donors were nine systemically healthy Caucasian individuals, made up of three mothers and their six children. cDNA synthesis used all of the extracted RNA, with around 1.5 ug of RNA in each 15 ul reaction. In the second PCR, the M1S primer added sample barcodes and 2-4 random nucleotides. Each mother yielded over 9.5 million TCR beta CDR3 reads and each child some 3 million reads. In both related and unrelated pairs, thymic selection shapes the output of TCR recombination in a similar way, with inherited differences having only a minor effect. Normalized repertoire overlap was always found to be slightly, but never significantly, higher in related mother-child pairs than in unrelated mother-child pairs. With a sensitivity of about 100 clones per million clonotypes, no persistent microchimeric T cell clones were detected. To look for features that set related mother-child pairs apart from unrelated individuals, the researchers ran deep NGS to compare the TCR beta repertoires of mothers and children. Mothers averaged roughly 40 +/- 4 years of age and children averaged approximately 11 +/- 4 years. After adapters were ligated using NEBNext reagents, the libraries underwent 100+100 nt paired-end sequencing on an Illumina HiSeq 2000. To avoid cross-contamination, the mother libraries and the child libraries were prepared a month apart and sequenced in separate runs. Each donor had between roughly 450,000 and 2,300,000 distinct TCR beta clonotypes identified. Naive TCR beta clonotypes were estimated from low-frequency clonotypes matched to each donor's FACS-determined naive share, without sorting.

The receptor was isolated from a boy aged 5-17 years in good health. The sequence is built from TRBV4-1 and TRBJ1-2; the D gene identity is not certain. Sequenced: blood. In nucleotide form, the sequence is TGCGCCAGCAGCCAACTGGGCTCTATCTATGGCTACACCTTC. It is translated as CASSQLGSIYGYTF.